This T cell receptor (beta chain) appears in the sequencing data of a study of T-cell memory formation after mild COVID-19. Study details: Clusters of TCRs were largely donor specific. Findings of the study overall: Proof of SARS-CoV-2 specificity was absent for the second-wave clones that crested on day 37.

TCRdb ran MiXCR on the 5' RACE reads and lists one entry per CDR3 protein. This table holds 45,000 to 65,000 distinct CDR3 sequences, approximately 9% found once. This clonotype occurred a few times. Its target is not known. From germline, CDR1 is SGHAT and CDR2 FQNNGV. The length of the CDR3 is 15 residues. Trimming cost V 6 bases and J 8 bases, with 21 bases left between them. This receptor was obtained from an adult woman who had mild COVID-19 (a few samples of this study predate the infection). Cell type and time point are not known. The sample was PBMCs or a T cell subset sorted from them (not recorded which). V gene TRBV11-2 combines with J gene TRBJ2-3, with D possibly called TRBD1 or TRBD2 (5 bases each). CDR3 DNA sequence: TGTGCCAGCAGGGGGACCAAAGGGCGGCTCGCTACGCAGTATTTT. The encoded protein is CASRGTKGRLATQYF.